The subject of this entry is one T cell receptor beta chain. No antigen is known for it. The junction had 9 bases not matched to a gene; V was cut back by 2 bases and J by 14 bases. Germline V gene lookup returns CDR1 MGHRA and CDR2 YSYEKL. The CDR3 spans 13 residues. The sample comes from a study of cytomegalovirus exposure and HLA in healthy donors. Findings of the study overall: It has been reported that TCR beta sequences accurately predicted the HLA-A and HLA-B alleles of most subjects. Later analysis identified a missense DCLRE1C variant that was linked to TCR beta V- and J-gene trimming.

Use of 60 Vbeta and 13 Jbeta primers characterized the PCR. Some clones are missing from TCRdb's copy, which holds only in-frame ones; the method was immunoSEQ multiplex PCR. Among about 98,000 clones listed, 81% were seen once. The sequence came from a man in his forties in good health and CMV-seronegative. The chain recombines TRBV4-1 with TRBJ2-1; 7 nucleotides line up with TRBD2. The sample comprised PBMCs. CDR3 nucleotide sequence: TGCGCCAGCAGCCAAATCTGGCTAGCGGCGAAGTTCTTC. It translates to CASSQIWLAAKFF.